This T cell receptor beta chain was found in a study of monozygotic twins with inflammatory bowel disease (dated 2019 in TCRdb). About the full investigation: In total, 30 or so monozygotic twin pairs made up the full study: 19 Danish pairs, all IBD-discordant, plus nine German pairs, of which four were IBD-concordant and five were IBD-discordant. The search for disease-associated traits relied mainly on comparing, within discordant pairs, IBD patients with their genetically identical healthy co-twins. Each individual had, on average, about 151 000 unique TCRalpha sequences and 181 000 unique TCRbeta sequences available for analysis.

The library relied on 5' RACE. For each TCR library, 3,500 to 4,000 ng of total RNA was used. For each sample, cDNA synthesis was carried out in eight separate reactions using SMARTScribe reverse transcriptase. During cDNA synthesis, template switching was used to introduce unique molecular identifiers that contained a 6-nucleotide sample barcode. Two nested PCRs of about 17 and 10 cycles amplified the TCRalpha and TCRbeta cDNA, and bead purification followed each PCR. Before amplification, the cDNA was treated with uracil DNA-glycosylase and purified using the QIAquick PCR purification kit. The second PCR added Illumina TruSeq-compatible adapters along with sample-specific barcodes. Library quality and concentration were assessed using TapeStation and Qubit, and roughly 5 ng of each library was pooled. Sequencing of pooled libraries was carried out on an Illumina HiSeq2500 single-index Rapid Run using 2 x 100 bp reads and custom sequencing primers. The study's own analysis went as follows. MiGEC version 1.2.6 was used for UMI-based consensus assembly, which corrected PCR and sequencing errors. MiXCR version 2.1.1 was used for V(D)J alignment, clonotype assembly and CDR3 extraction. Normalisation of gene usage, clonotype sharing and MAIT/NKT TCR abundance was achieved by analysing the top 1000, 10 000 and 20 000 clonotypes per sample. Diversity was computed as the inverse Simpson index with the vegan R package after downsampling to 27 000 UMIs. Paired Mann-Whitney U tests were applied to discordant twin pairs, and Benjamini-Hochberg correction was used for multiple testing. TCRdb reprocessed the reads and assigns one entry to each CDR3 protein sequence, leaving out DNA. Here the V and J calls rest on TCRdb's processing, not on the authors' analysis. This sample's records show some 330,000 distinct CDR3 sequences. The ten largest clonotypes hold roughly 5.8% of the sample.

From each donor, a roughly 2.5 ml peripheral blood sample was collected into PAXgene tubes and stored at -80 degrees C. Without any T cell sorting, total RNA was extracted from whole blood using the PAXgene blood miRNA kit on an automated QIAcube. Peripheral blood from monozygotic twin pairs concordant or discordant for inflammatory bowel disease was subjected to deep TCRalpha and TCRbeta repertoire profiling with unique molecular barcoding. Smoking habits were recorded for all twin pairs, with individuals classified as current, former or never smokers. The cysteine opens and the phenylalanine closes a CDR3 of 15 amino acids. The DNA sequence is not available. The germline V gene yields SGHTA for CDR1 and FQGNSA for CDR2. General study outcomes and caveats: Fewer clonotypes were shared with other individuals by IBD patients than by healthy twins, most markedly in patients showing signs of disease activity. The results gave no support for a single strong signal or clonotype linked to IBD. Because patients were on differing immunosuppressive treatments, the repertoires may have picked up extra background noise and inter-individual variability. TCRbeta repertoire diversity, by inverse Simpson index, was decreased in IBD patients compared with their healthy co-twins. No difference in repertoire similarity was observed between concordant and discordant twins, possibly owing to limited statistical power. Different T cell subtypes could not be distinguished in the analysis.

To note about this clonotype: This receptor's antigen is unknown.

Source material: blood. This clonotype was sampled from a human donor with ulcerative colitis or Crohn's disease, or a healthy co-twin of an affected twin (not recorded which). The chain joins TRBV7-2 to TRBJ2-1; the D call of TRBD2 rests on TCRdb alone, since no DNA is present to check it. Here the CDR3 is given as CASSYTSGNGNEQFF.